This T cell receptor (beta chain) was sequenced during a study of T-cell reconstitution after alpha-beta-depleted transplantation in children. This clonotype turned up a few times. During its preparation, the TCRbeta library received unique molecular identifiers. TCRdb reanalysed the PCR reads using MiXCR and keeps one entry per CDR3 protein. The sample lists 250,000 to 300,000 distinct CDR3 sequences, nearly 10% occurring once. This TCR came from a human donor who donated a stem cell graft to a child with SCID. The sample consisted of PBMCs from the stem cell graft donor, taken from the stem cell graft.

The DNA of the CDR3 is TGTGCCAGCAGCCGTTTTGAGACCCAGTACTTC. It encodes CASSRFETQYF. J is TRBJ2-5 and V is TRBV7-2; the D is unclear. The CDR3 sequence is 11 residues long. Germline-derived CDR1 and CDR2 are SGHTA and FQGNSA. Trimming left V 5 bases short and J 5 bases short, with 6 bases between.